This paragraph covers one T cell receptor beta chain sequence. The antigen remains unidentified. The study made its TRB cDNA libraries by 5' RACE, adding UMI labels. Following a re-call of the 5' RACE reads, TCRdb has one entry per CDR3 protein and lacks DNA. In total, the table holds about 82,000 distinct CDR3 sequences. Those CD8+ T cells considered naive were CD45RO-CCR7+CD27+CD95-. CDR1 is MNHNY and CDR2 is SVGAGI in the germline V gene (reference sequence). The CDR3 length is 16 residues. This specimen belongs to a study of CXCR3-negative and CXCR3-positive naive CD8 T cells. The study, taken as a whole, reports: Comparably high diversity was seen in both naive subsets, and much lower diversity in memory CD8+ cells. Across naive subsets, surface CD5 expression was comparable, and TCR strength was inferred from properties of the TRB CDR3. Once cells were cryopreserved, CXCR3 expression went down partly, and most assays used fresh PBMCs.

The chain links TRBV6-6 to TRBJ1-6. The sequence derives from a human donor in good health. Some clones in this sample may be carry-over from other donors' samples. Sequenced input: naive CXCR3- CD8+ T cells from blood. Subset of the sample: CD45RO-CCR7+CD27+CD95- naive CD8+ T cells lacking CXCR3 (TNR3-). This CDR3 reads CASSEVRKQNNSPLHF.